Shown below are 27 T cell receptor beta chains from a single sample sequenced in a study of control samples from healthy donors and cancer patients. The method was immunoSEQ multiplex PCR; TCRdb's version includes in-frame clones alone and lacks a portion of them. The table has around 140,000 clones, about 91% seen once. The specimen sequenced was blood. Receptors were obtained from a man aged 25-45 years in good health.

This chain joins TRBV10-3 and TRBJ2-7; no reliable D call. CDR1 and CDR2 from the germline V gene are ENHRY and SYGVKD. This CDR3 is built from 13 residues. V shed 0 bases and J shed 4 bases, with 7 bases lying between them. CDR3 loop: CAISESLGYEQYF. The CDR3 DNA reads TGTGCCATCAGTGAGTCTTTAGGGTACGAGCAGTACTTC.

This CDR3 is CASGPGTATNEKLFF. The CDR3 coding sequence is TGTGCTAGTGGTCCTGGGACAGCAACTAATGAAAAACTGTTTTTT. This sequence joins TRBV12-5 and TRBJ1-4; TRBD1 agrees at 7 bases. The CDR3 totals 15 residues. Germline V gives CDR1 LGHNT, CDR2 FRNRAP. V shed 5 bases, J shed 0 bases, and the junction held 3 bases outside the gene matches.

The chain employs TRBV13 and TRBJ1-2, with 7 bases identical to TRBD1. The CDR3 loop spans 14 amino acids. The junction had 5 bases not matched to a gene; V was cut back by 0 bases and J by 7 bases. The V gene's germline CDR1 is PRHDT and CDR2 FYEKMQ (reference sequence). The CDR3 nucleotides are TGTGCCAGCAGCTTAGGAAAAGGGACAGCTGGCTACACCTTC. Protein sequence: CASSLGKGTAGYTF.

This sequence joins TRBV7-8 and TRBJ1-5, with D uncertain. V lost 2 bases and J lost 2, with 16 bases in between. CDR1 and CDR2 (germline): SGHVS, FQNEAQ. The CDR3 is made up of 17 amino acids. The CDR3 sequence: CASSLLSFGGGNQPQHF. DNA for the CDR3: TGTGCCAGCAGCTTACTCTCCTTTGGCGGGGGCAATCAGCCCCAGCATTTT.

V gene TRBV19 combines with J gene TRBJ1-1; D perhaps matches TRBD1 (6 bases). Trimming shortened V by 3 bases and J by 5 bases, and 25 bases separated the two germline ends. This CDR3 has 18 amino acids. The germline V gene has CDR1 LNHDA and CDR2 SQIVND (reference sequence). The DNA for the CDR3 is TGTGCCAGTAGTATTCAAACGGGACACGCCTTTGGGGGTACTGAAGCTTTCTTT. It translates to CASSIQTGHAFGGTEAFF.

This chain connects TRBV6-5 to TRBJ1-1, with 7 bases fitting TRBD1. CDR1 is MNHEY, CDR2 SVGAGI, per germline. The V and J ends lost 5 bases and 4 bases, in that order; junction bases with no gene match: 10. The CDR3 length is 15 residues. CDR3 bases: TGTGCCAGCAGTACCTCGGACAGGTGGGGCACTGAAGCTTTCTTT. It codes for CASSTSDRWGTEAFF.

The chain has TRBV28 and TRBJ2-3, with 8 bases aligning to TRBD2. The CDR3 runs 14 residues. The V segment lost 6 bases and the J segment 6 bases; nucleotides outside the gene matches: 8. The germline V gene has CDR1 MDHEN and CDR2 SYDVKM. CDR3 sequence reads: CASRGRGGTDTQYF. The CDR3 DNA is TGTGCCAGCAGAGGTCGGGGGGGGACGGATACGCAGTATTTT.

CDR3 sequence (DNA): TGTGCCAGCAGTAAAAGGCGGGGGGACGAGCAGTACTTC. Translating gives CASSKRRGDEQYF. This chain uses TRBV9 with TRBJ2-7; TRBD2 matches at 8 bases. The V and J ends lost 5 bases and 5 bases, in that order; junction bases with no gene match: 6. The CDR3 covers 13 residues. Per germline, CDR1 SGDLS and CDR2 YYNGEE.

This chain links TRBV11-2 with TRBJ2-1; D is unresolved. The CDR3 is made up of 14 amino acids. Trimming removed 3 bases at V and 7 bases at J, with 13 bases between. CDR1 is SGHAT and CDR2 is FQNNGV in the germline V gene. This CDR3 reads CASSFGPGSNEQFF. DNA for the CDR3: TGTGCCAGCAGCTTTGGCCCCGGGTCGAATGAGCAGTTCTTC.

The V gene is TRBV13, the J gene TRBJ2-1, with 10 bases lining up with TRBD1. This CDR3 region has 16 residues. V trimming: 5 bases; J trimming: 0 bases; junction bases outside the gene matches: 4. Per the germline V gene, CDR1 is PRHDT and CDR2 is FYEKMQ (reference sequence). The CDR3 sequence is CASSEGQGNSYNEQFF. The DNA of the CDR3 is TGTGCCAGCAGCGAGGGACAGGGGAACTCCTACAATGAGCAGTTCTTC. The variable domain in full, with the rest retrieved from reference TRBV13 and TRBJ2-1, is AAGVIQSPRHLIKEKRETATLKCYPIPRHDTVYWYQQGPGQDPQFLISFYEKMQSDKGSIPDRFSAQQFSDYHSELNMSSLELGDSALYFCASSEGQGNSYNEQFFGPGTRLTVL.

This chain's CDR3 is CASSEASGGANTGELFF. As DNA, the CDR3 is TGTGCCAGCAGTGAAGCTAGCGGGGGGGCTAACACCGGGGAGCTGTTTTTT. This chain joins TRBV6-1 and TRBJ2-2; 11 positions match TRBD2. With V trimmed by 0 bases and J by 2 bases, 2 bases remained unmatched. The germline V gene has CDR1 MNHNS and CDR2 SASEGT. This CDR3 is 17 amino acids long.

V gene TRBV10-2 combines with J gene TRBJ2-1; 8 bases line up with TRBD2. CDR1 is WSHSY, CDR2 SAAADI, per germline. The CDR3 spans 16 residues. J gave up 6 bases and V 2 bases, and 9 bases lay outside the gene matches. The CDR3 reads CASSEMAAGGTNEQFF. In nucleotides, the CDR3 is TGCGCCAGCAGTGAGATGGCGGCGGGGGGCACCAATGAGCAGTTCTTC.

J is TRBJ1-1 and V is TRBV6-5, with D unresolved. The CDR3 runs to 13 residues. Germline lookup yields CDR1 MNHEY and CDR2 SVGAGI. V shed 6 bases and J shed 0 bases, with 8 bases lying between them. CDR3 residues: CASRQIMNTEAFF. DNA for the CDR3: TGTGCCAGCAGGCAGATCATGAACACTGAAGCTTTCTTT.

J is TRBJ1-1 and V is TRBV19; 11 bases fit TRBD1. Looked up from germline, CDR1 is LNHDA and CDR2 is SQIVND (reference sequence). This CDR3 spans 13 amino acids. V was pared by 10 bases and J by 8 bases, with 9 bases of the junction left unmatched. The CDR3 DNA sequence: TGTGCCACTAGGGACAGGGGGATCCCCGAAGCTTTCTTT. Translated: CATRDRGIPEAFF.

This chain uses TRBV18 with TRBJ1-4; 10 nucleotides agree with TRBD1. Germline V gene lookup returns CDR1 KGHSH and CDR2 LQKENI. This CDR3 spans 16 amino acids. Losses at the gene ends were 0 bases for V and 3 bases for J; bases not matched to a gene: 1. The CDR3 here is CASSPPGQGPNEKLFF. The CDR3 nucleotides are TGTGCCAGCTCACCACCGGGACAGGGGCCTAATGAAAAACTGTTTTTT.

This chain joins TRBV10-1 and TRBJ1-2; D gene ambiguous. V lost 3 bases, J lost 3 bases, and 8 bases lay in between. The CDR3 loop spans 13 amino acids. Germline CDR1 reads WNHNN; CDR2 reads SYGVQD (reference sequence). Here the CDR3 DNA reads TGCGCCAGCAGTGAAGAGGTCGACTATGGCTACACCTTC. This translates into CASSEEVDYGYTF.

The chain joins TRBV14 to TRBJ1-4, with 11 bases identical to TRBD1. Trimming cost V 0 bases and J 7 bases; bases outside gene matches: 4. Germline V gene data show CDR1 as SGHDN and CDR2 as FVKESK. This CDR3 spans 16 amino acids. DNA of the CDR3: TGTGCCAGCAGCCAAGATATGGGGACAGGGGGTGAAAAACTGTTTTTT. Translating gives CASSQDMGTGGEKLFF.

The CDR3 loop is CASSQGIEAFF. In nucleotides, the CDR3 is TGTGCCAGCAGCCAGGGGATTGAAGCTTTCTTT. The gene calls are TRBV6-5 and TRBJ1-1; maybe TRBD1 (6 bases). The germline gives CDR1 MNHEY, CDR2 SVGAGI. Trimming removed 6 bases from V and 7 bases from J, with 9 bases in between. There are 11 residues in the CDR3.

This clone has a single count. The V and J genes are TRBV12-5 and TRBJ2-4, with D possibly being TRBD1 or TRBD2 (5 bases each). Germline CDR1 and CDR2: LGHNT and FRNRAP. V was clipped by 6 bases and J by 4 bases, with 13 bases between them. The CDR3 is 14 amino acids. CDR3 sequence: CASGSGTDKNIQYF. CDR3 in DNA: TGTGCTAGTGGGTCCGGGACGGATAAAAACATTCAGTACTTC.

The chain combines TRBV3-1 (or the pseudogene TRBV3-2) with TRBJ1-4; perhaps TRBD1 as D (5 bases). The CDR3 has 13 amino acids. Between the trimmed V and J ends, which lost 8 bases and 5 bases, there was a span of 12 bases. Germline V gene lookup returns CDR1 LGHDT and CDR2 YNNKEL (reference sequence). CDR3 sequence: CASGRDPNEKLFF. The DNA for the CDR3 is TGTGCCAGCGGCCGGGACCCAAATGAAAAACTGTTTTTT.

The chain carries TRBV28 and TRBJ2-7, with 10 bases identical to TRBD1. V was clipped by 5 bases and J by 7 bases; unmatched bases: 11. Germline-derived CDR1 and CDR2 are MDHEN and SYDVKM. This CDR3 is built from 15 residues. The CDR3 sequence is CASSRPGTGEGEQYF. The CDR3 DNA reads as TGTGCCAGCAGTAGACCCGGGACAGGGGAAGGGGAGCAGTACTTC. The complete variable domain, with remaining parts taken from reference TRBV28 and TRBJ2-7, reads DVKVTQSSRYLVKRTGEKVFLECVQDMDHENMFWYRQDPGLGLRLIYFSYDVKMKEKGDIPEGYSVSREKKERFSLILESASTNQTSMYLCASSRPGTGEGEQYFGPGTRLTVT.

The chain is built from TRBV5-1 and TRBJ1-2, with TRBD1 matching over 7 bases. There are 16 residues in the CDR3. The ends lost 0 bases at V and 0 bases at J; junction bases unmatched: 5. Germline lookup yields CDR1 SGHRS and CDR2 YFSETQ. The CDR3 is CASSLGDRATNYGYTF. The DNA of the CDR3 is TGCGCCAGCAGCTTGGGCGACAGGGCCACTAACTATGGCTACACCTTC.

The chain has TRBV27 and TRBJ2-6; TRBD1 matches 10 bases. The V gene's germline CDR1 is MNHEY and CDR2 SMNVEV (reference sequence). Trimming took 1 base from V and 2 from J; bases not matched to a gene: 11. This CDR3 is 20 amino acids long. The CDR3 DNA sequence: TGTGCCAGCAGTTTATGGGGCGACAGGGGGCTCTTGGCTGGGGCCAACGTCCTGACTTTC. This codes for CASSLWGDRGLLAGANVLTF.

The J gene is TRBJ1-2, the V gene TRBV28, with a possible D match to TRBD1 (6 bases). Trimming took off 7 bases at V and 4 bases at J, with 16 bases between the two ends. Germline-derived CDR1 and CDR2 are MDHEN and SYDVKM. CDR3 length: 14 amino acids. The CDR3 region is CASTNGGASYGYTF. Written as DNA, the CDR3 is TGTGCCAGCACCAACGGGGGCGCGAGCTATGGCTACACCTTC.

The chain joins TRBV27 to TRBJ2-1; TRBD1 matches 7 bases. In germline, CDR1 is MNHEY, CDR2 SMNVEV (reference sequence). Unmatched junction bases numbered 4, after V lost 3 bases and J lost 2 bases. The CDR3 has 15 amino acids. The CDR3 DNA follows: TGTGCCAGCAGTTTTGTGACAGGGCCCTACAATGAGCAGTTCTTC. This codes for CASSFVTGPYNEQFF.

The CDR3 is CASSIVGTGELFF. CDR3 nucleotides: TGTGCCAGTAGTATAGTGGGCACCGGGGAGCTGTTTTTT. The chain combines TRBV19 with TRBJ2-2; D gene uncertain. V lost 1 base and J 4 bases, leaving 4 bases between the germline ends. This CDR3 is 13 amino acids long. Germline values: CDR1 LNHDA, CDR2 SQIVND (reference sequence). Using reference TRBV19 and TRBJ2-2 for the parts outside the CDR3, the full variable domain is DGGITQSPKYLFRKEGQNVTLSCEQNLNHDAMYWYRQDPGQGLRLIYYSQIVNDFQKGDIAEGYSVSREKKESFPLTVTSAQKNPTAFYLCASSIVGTGELFFGEGSRLTVL.

This sequence joins TRBV30 and TRBJ1-1; TRBD1 aligns across 9 bases. Germline CDR1 and CDR2: GTSNPN and SVGIG (reference sequence). The CDR3 consists of 13 residues. J lost 0 bases, V lost 8 bases, and 4 bases had no gene match. CDR3 nucleotide sequence: TGTGCCAGCCGGGACAGGGTGAACACTGAAGCTTTCTTT. Translated: CASRDRVNTEAFF.